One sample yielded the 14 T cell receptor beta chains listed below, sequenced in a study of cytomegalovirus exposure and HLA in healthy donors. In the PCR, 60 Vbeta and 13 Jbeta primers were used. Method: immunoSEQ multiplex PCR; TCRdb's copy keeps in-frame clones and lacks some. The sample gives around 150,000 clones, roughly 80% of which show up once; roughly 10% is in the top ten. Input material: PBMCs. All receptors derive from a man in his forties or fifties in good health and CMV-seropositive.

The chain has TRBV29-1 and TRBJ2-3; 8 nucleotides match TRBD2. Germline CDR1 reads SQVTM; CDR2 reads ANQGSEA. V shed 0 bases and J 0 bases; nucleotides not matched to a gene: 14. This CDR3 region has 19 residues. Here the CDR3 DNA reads TGCAGCGTTGAAGATGTTGAAAGCGGGGGCCATCCCAGCACAGATACGCAGTATTTT. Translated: CSVEDVESGGHPSTDTQYF.

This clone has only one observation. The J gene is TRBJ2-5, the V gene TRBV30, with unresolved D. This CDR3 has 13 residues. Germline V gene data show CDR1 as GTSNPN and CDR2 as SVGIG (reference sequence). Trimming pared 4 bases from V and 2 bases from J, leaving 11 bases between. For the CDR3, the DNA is TGTGCCTGGACAGGCCCAGGACAAGAGACCCAGTACTTC. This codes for CAWTGPGQETQYF.

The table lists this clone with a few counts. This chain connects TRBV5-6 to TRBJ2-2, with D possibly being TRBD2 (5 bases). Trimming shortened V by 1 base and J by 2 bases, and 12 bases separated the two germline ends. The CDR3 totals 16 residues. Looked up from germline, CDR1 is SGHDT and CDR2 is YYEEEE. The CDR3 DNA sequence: TGTGCCAGCAGCTTGAGAGACTATAGAAACACCGGGGAGCTGTTTTTT. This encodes CASSLRDYRNTGELFF.

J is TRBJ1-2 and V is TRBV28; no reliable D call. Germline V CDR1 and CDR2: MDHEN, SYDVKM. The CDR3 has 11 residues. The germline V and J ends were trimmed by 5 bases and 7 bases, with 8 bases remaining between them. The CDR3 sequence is CASSAIVGYTF. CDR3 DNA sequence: TGTGCCAGCAGTGCAATAGTTGGCTACACCTTC.

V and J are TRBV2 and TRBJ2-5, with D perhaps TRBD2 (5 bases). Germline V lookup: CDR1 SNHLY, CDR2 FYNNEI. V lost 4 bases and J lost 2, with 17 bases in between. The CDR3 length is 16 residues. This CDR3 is CASSARLSSGQETQYF. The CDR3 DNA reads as TGTGCCAGCAGTGCCCGACTATCTTCCGGGCAAGAGACCCAGTACTTC. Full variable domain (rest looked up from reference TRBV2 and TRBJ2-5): EPEVTQTPSHQVTQMGQEVILRCVPISNHLYFYWYRQILGQKVEFLVSFYNNEISEKSEIFDDQFSVERPDGSNFTLKIRSTKLEDSAMYFCASSARLSSGQETQYFGPGTRLLVL.

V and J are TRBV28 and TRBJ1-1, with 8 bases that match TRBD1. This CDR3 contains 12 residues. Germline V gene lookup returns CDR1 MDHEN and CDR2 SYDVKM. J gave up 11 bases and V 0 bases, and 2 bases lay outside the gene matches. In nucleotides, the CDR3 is TGTGCCAGCAGTTTATGGGACAGGGAGGCTTTCTTT. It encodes CASSLWDREAFF.

CDR3 bases: TGTGCCAGTAGTATTGGGCAGGGGGCGGCTGAAGCTTTCTTT. Translated, it gives CASSIGQGAAEAFF. The chain uses TRBV19 and TRBJ1-1, with TRBD1 identical over 8 bases. Germline values: CDR1 LNHDA, CDR2 SQIVND (reference sequence). With V trimmed by 3 bases and J by 6 bases, 6 bases remained unmatched. CDR3 length: 14 amino acids.

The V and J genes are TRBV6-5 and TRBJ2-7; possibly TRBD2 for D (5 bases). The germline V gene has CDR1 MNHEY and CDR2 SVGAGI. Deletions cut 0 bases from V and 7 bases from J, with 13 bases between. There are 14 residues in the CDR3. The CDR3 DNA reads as TGTGCCAGCAGTTACTCAGTTGAGGGTTATGAGCAGTACTTC. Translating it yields CASSYSVEGYEQYF.

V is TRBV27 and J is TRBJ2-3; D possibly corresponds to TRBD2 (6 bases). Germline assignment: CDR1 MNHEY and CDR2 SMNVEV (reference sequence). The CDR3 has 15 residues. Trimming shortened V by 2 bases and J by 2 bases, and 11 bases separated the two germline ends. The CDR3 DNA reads TGTGCCAGCAGTTTAGGGACTTACTACACAGATACGCAGTATTTT. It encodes CASSLGTYYTDTQYF.

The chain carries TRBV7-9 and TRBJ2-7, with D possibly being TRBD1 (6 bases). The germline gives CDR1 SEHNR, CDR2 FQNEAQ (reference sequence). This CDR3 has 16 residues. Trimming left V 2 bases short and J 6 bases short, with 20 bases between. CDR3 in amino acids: CASSLKGEQGIGEQYF. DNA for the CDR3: TGTGCCAGCAGCTTAAAAGGGGAACAGGGAATAGGCGAGCAGTACTTC.

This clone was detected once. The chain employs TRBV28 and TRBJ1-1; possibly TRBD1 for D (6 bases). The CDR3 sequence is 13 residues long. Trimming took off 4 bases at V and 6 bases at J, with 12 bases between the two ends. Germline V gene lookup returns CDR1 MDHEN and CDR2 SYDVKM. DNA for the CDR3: TGTGCCAGCAGTTCGCTACAGGGATCTGAAGCTTTCTTT. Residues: CASSSLQGSEAFF.

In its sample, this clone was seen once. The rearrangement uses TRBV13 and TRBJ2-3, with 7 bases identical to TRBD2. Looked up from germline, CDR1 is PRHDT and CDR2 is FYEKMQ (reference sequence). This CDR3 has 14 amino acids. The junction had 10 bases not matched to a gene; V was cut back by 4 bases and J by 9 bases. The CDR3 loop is CASSSLLGGRTQYF. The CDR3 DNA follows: TGTGCCAGCAGCTCCTTATTGGGGGGGAGGACGCAGTATTTT. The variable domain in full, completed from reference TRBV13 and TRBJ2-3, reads AAGVIQSPRHLIKEKRETATLKCYPIPRHDTVYWYQQGPGQDPQFLISFYEKMQSDKGSIPDRFSAQQFSDYHSELNMSSLELGDSALYFCASSSLLGGRTQYFGPGTRLTVL.

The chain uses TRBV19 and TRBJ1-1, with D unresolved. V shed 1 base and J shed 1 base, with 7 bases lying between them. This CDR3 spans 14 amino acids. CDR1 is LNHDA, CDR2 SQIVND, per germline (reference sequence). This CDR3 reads CASSIGAGNTEAFF. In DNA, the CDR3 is TGTGCCAGTAGTATAGGCGCAGGGAACACTGAAGCTTTCTTT.

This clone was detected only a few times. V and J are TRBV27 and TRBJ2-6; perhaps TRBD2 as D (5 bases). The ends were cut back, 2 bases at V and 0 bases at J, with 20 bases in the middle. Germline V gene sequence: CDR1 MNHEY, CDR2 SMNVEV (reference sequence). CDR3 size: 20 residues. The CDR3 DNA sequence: TGTGCCAGCAGTTTACGGGGTTCCCGAGTCGGGCCCTCTGGGGCCAACGTCCTGACTTTC. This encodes CASSLRGSRVGPSGANVLTF.